Listed here is a single T cell receptor beta chain. Its antigen is not yet known. No qualities accompany the bases; no much larger clone lies one base away. Each collaborating institution followed its own protocols to collect whole blood in K2EDTA tubes. For TCRbeta analysis, collaborators shipped samples in one of three forms: frozen whole blood, isolated PBMCs, or DNA extracted from either of those sample types. The data were obtained in a study of blood T cell repertoires in COVID-19 (dated by TCRdb to 2020 to 2022). With respect to the entire study: Collaborator samples came from the United States, Italy and Spain and covered acute and convalescent phases of COVID-19. The material from the prospective study consisted of cDNA or gDNA derived from T cells, B-cell-depleted T cells, or PBMCs. Subjects who had been exposed to COVID-19, were actively infected with it, or had recovered from it provided the deeply sampled blood TCRbeta repertoires that made up the dataset. The repertoires were made available in a free public database intended to serve as a resource for research on the immune response to SARS-CoV-2. The samples were drawn from the first 160 participants of the ongoing ImmuneRACE study and from over 950 subjects provided by 6 global collaborators. Nearly every sample came with metadata listing a de-identified subject ID, COVID-19 status, age in years and sex. Where available, HLA class I and class II types were obtained from metadata supplied by the sample provider rather than from assay-based typing.

TCRbeta CDR3 regions were amplified from genomic DNA by means of the immunoSEQ Assay, a bias-controlled multiplex PCR. The authors' analysis ran thus. The number of nucleated cells in each sample was estimated from the amplification of reference gene primers within the assay. To quantify the absolute abundance of each unique TCRbeta CDR3 rearrangement, sequence reads were collapsed and filtered. For each sample, productive Simpson clonality was calculated as the square root of Simpson's diversity index over productive rearrangements. TCRdb took over this immuneACCESS table, retaining in-frame rearrangements with V and J assigned. Such tables are incomplete; in checked studies, under half of the missing clones stem from an unresolved V gene, and the remainder is unexplained. The V and J calls and clone size come from that table; D and trimming were worked out from the DNA. This sample is represented by hundreds of thousands of clones; approximately 82% of them were singletons. The top ten clonotypes cover 4.5% to 6% of the sample.

Broader findings and caveats from the paper: The quantity of clinical and demographic metadata differed by source and by participant and was supplied without curation.

V is clipped by 5 bases and J by 0 bases, and the sequence between their germline boundaries is 10 bases long. As encoded in the germline V gene (reference sequence), CDR1 is LNHDA while CDR2 is SQIVND. The CDR3 runs 15 amino acids, cysteine and phenylalanine included. The CDR3 DNA has 45 bases and is translated from base 1. The sequence came from a woman of 80 years or more with active or convalescent COVID-19. The sequence joins TRBV19 to TRBJ1-4; there is no confident call for the D gene. The material sequenced was peripheral blood. The DNA sequence is as follows: TGTGCCAGTAGTCGCCGGGTTGCAACTAATGAAAAACTGTTTTTT. Translated, this is CASSRRVATNEKLFF. The full variable domain, with segments outside the CDR3 supplied by the reference TRBV19 and TRBJ1-4 proteins, appears as DGGITQSPKYLFRKEGQNVTLSCEQNLNHDAMYWYRQDPGQGLRLIYYSQIVNDFQKGDIAEGYSVSREKKESFPLTVTSAQKNPTAFYLCASSRRVATNEKLFFGSGTQLSVL.